The 13 T cell receptor beta chains presented below share a single source sample, sequenced in a study of neoadjuvant anti-PD-1 for oral cavity cancer. Repertoires were generated with immunoSEQ multiplex PCR, while TCRdb's copy carries only in-frame clones and drops some. Of approximately 14,000 clones listed, roughly 79% are singletons. Documented time point: after neoadjuvant nivolumab, at surgical resection. Sequenced here: PBMCs, sampled after nivolumab (anti-PD-1) treatment. All receptors come from a person between 40 and 80 years old with oral cavity squamous cell carcinoma.

The rearrangement joins TRBV7-6 to TRBJ2-5; 7 bases are shared with TRBD1. V trimming: 4 bases; J trimming: 4 bases; junction bases outside the gene matches: 6. Germline V gene lookup returns CDR1 SGHVS and CDR2 FNYEAQ. CDR3 length: 14 amino acids. In nucleotides, the CDR3 is TGTGCCAGCAGCTCGGGACAGATCTTAGAGACCCAGTACTTC. Protein sequence: CASSSGQILETQYF.

This clone has more than one count but fewer than ten. CDR3 amino acids: CASSSLRASYEQYF. The CDR3 DNA reads as TGTGCCAGCAGCTCCCTACGGGCCTCCTACGAGCAGTACTTC. The J gene is TRBJ2-7, the V gene TRBV11-2, with D uncertain. This CDR3 has 14 residues. With 4 bases removed from V and 0 bases from J, the gap between germline ends came to 10 bases. Germline CDR1 is SGHAT and CDR2 is FQNNGV.

The chain recombines TRBV7-9 with TRBJ1-5; D not resolved. Germline assignment: CDR1 SEHNR and CDR2 FQNEAQ (reference sequence). V was clipped by 11 bases and J by 10 bases, with 21 bases between them. The CDR3 is 13 residues long. The CDR3 bases are TGTGCCGGGTCGGAGGTGTGGAAGGAACCCCAGCATTTT. It specifies CAGSEVWKEPQHF.

The genes are TRBV2 and TRBJ2-3; D might be TRBD2 (5 bases). The CDR3 length is 15 residues. V was pared by 6 bases and J by 0 bases, with 13 bases between. The germline CDR1 and CDR2 sequences are SNHLY and FYNNEI. The CDR3 spells CASRVDLASTDTQYF. CDR3 nucleotides: TGTGCCAGCAGGGTGGACTTAGCTAGCACAGATACGCAGTATTTT.

The chain has TRBV6-1 and TRBJ2-7; the match to TRBD2 covers 7 bases. The CDR3 spans 13 residues. Germline values: CDR1 MNHNS, CDR2 SASEGT. V lost 2 bases to trimming and J lost 3 bases; unmatched junction nucleotides: 1. The CDR3 region is CASSESGNYEQYF. CDR3 nucleotide sequence: TGTGCCAGCAGTGAAAGCGGGAACTACGAGCAGTACTTC.

The J gene is TRBJ1-2, the V gene TRBV6-5; D gene ambiguous. Germline CDR1 and CDR2: MNHEY and SVGAGI. The CDR3 runs to 16 residues. V lost 4 bases, J lost 0 bases, and 15 bases lay in between. The CDR3, as DNA: TGTGCCAGCAGTTTCGAGAGTGTAATAGCTAACTATGGCTACACCTTC. Encoded protein: CASSFESVIANYGYTF.

This chain connects TRBV11-2 to TRBJ2-1, with 11 bases matching TRBD2. Germline-derived CDR1 and CDR2 are SGHAT and FQNNGV. The CDR3 has 16 residues. V shed 9 bases, J shed 2 bases, and the junction held 9 bases outside the gene matches. The CDR3 reads CASSDQGLAAYNEQFF. For the CDR3, the DNA is TGTGCCAGTAGCGATCAGGGACTAGCGGCCTACAATGAGCAGTTCTTC.

The rearrangement joins TRBV6-6 to TRBJ1-4; D not resolved. Germline CDR1 and CDR2: MNHNY and SVGAGI (reference sequence). Trimming took 8 bases from V and 8 from J, leaving 15 bases between them. The CDR3 loop spans 13 amino acids. The CDR3 spells CASCDSRWEKLFF. CDR3 nucleotides: TGTGCCAGCTGTGACTCCCGATGGGAAAAACTGTTTTTT.

This chain connects TRBV19 to TRBJ1-5; D gene ambiguous. The germline V gene encodes CDR1 LNHDA and CDR2 SQIVND (reference sequence). The CDR3 contains 12 residues. The V end was cut by 6 bases, the J end by 1 base, with 4 bases between. The CDR3 sequence is CASRGSNQPQHF. The CDR3 coding sequence is TGTGCCAGTAGAGGGAGCAATCAGCCCCAGCATTTT. Using reference TRBV19 and TRBJ1-5 for the parts outside the CDR3, the full variable domain is DGGITQSPKYLFRKEGQNVTLSCEQNLNHDAMYWYRQDPGQGLRLIYYSQIVNDFQKGDIAEGYSVSREKKESFPLTVTSAQKNPTAFYLCASRGSNQPQHFGDGTRLSIL.

This clone was observed a few times. The rearrangement links TRBV30 to TRBJ2-1, with 10 bases aligning to TRBD2. CDR1 is GTSNPN, CDR2 SVGIG, per germline (reference sequence). The CDR3 runs to 13 residues. The V and J ends lost 1 base and 10 bases, in that order; junction bases with no gene match: 4. The chain's CDR3 is CAWSGLAGEEQFF. CDR3 in DNA: TGTGCCTGGAGTGGGCTAGCGGGAGAGGAGCAGTTCTTC.

This chain uses TRBV5-1 with TRBJ2-7; 14 bases line up with TRBD2. The length of the CDR3 is 15 residues. Germline trimming cut 4 bases from V and 5 bases from J; bases unmatched to any gene: 5. Looked up from germline, CDR1 is SGHRS and CDR2 is YFSETQ. DNA of the CDR3: TGCGCCAGCAGCCCGGGACTAGCGGGAGCCAACGAGCAGTACTTC. Translated: CASSPGLAGANEQYF.

The CDR3 bases are TGTGCCAGCAGCTCCGGTAGCATTACTAGCACAGATACGCAGTATTTT. This gives the protein CASSSGSITSTDTQYF. This sequence joins TRBV7-2 and TRBJ2-3; unclear D gene. With 4 bases removed from V and 0 bases from J, the gap between germline ends came to 14 bases. This CDR3 spans 16 amino acids. Germline CDR1 is SGHTA and CDR2 is FQGNSA.

This chain connects TRBV30 to TRBJ1-5; a weak D match, TRBD1 (6 bases). There are 13 residues in the CDR3. Germline V gene lookup returns CDR1 GTSNPN and CDR2 SVGIG (reference sequence). V shed 2 bases and J shed 7 bases, with 12 bases lying between them. The DNA of the CDR3 is TGTGCCTGGAGTCCCTCCGGGGGCCAGCCCCAGCATTTT. Translating it yields CAWSPSGGQPQHF.